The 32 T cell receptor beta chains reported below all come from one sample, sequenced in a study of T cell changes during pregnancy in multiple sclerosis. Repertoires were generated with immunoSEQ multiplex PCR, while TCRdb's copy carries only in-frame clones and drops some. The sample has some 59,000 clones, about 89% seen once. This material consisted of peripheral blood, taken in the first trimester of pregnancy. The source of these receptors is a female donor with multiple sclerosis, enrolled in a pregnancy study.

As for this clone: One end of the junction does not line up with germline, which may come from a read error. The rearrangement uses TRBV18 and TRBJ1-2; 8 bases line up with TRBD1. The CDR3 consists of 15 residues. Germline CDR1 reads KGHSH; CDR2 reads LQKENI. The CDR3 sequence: CASSPSIGQGSGHTF. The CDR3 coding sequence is TGTGCCAGCTCACCGTCTATTGGACAGGGAAGTGGCCACACCTTC. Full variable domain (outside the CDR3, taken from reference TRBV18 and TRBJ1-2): NAGVMQNPRHLVRRRGQEARLRCSPMKGHSHVYWYRQLPEEGLKFMVYLQKENIIDESGMPKERFSAEFPKEGPSILRIQQVVRGDSAAYFCASSPSIGQGSGHTFGSGTRLTVV.

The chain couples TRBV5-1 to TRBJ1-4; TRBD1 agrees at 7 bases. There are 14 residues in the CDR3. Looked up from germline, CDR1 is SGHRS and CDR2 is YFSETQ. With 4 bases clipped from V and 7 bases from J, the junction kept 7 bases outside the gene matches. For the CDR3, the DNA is TGCGCCAGCAGCCCCGACAGGGTGGGTGAAAAACTGTTTTTT. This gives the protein CASSPDRVGEKLFF.

This CDR3 reads CASSYSFGLQGRKLFF. Here the CDR3 DNA reads TGTGCCAGCAGTTACTCGTTCGGGTTACAGGGGCGAAAACTGTTTTTT. This sequence joins TRBV6-5 and TRBJ1-4; TRBD1 agrees at 7 bases. J gave up 10 bases and V 0 bases, and 11 bases lay outside the gene matches. The germline CDR1 and CDR2 sequences are MNHEY and SVGAGI. The CDR3 sequence is 16 residues long.

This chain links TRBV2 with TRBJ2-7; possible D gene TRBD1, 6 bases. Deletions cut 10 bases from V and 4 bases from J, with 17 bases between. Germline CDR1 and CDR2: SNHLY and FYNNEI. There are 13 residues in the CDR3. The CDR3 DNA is TGTGCCACCCAGACTCGGCAGGGGTACGAGCAGTACTTC. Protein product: CATQTRQGYEQYF.

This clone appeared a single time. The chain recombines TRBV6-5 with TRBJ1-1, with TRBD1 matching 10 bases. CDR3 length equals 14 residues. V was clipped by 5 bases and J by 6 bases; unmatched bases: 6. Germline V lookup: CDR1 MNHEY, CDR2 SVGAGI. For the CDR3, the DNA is TGTGCCAGCAGTCGGGACAGGGGTGCCCCTGAAGCTTTCTTT. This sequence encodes CASSRDRGAPEAFF.

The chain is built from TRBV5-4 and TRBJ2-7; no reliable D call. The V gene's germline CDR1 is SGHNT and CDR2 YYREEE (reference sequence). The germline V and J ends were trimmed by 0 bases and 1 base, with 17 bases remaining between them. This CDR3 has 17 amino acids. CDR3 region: CASSLGNGGPNSYEQYF. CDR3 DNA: TGTGCCAGCAGCTTGGGAAACGGCGGCCCGAATTCCTACGAGCAGTACTTC.

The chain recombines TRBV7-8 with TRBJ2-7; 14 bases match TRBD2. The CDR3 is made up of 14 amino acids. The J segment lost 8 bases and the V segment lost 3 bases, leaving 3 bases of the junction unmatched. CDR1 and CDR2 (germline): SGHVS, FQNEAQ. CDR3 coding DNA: TGTGCCAGCAGCTTGGGACTAGCGGGAGCGAAGCAGTACTTC. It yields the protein CASSLGLAGAKQYF.

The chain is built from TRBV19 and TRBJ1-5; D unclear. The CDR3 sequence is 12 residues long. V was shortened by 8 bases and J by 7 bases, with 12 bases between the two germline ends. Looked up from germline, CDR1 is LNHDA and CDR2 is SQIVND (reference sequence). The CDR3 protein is CASYDGGQPQHF. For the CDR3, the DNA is TGTGCCAGTTACGATGGCGGCCAGCCCCAGCATTTT.

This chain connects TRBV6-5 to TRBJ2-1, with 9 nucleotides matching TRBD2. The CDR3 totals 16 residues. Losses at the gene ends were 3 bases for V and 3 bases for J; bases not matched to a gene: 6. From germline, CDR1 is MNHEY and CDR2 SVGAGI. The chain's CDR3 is CASSYRLAGIYNEQFF. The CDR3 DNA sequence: TGTGCCAGCAGTTATCGGCTAGCGGGAATCTACAATGAGCAGTTCTTC.

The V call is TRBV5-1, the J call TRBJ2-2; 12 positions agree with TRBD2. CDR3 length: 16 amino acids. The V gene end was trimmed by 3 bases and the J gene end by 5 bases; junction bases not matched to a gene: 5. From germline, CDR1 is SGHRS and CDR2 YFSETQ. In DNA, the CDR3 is TGCGCCAGCAGCTCTGGACTAGCGGGAATAACCGGGGAGCTGTTTTTT. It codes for CASSSGLAGITGELFF.

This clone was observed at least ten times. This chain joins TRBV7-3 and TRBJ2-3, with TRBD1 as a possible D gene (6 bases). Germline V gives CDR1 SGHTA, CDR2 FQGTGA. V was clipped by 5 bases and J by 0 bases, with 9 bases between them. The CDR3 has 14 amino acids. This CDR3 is CASSPGASTDTQYF. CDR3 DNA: TGTGCCAGCAGCCCAGGGGCCAGCACAGATACGCAGTATTTT.

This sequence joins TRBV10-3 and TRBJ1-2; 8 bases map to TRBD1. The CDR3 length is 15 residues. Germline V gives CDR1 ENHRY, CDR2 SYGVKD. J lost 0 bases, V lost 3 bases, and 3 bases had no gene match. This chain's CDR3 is CAISDSGQANYGYTF. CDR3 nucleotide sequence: TGTGCCATCAGTGACTCGGGACAGGCTAACTATGGCTACACCTTC.

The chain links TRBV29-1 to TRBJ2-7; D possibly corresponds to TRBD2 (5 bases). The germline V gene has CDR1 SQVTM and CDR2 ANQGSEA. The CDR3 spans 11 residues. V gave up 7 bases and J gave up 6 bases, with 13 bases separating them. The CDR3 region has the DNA TGCAGCGGGGGTGAGGGCCCCGAGCAGTACTTC. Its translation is CSGGEGPEQYF.

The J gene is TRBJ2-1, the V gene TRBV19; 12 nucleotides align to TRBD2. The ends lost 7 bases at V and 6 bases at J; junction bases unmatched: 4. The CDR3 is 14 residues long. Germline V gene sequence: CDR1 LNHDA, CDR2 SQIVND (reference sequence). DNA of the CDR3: TGTGCCAGTACTCAACTAGCGGGAGGCAATGAGCAGTTCTTC. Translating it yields CASTQLAGGNEQFF.

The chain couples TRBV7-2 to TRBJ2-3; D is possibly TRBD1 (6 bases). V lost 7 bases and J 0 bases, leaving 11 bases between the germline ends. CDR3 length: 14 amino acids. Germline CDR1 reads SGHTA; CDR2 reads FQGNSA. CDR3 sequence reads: CASTGQTSTDTQYF. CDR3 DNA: TGTGCCAGCACCGGACAGACTAGCACAGATACGCAGTATTTT.

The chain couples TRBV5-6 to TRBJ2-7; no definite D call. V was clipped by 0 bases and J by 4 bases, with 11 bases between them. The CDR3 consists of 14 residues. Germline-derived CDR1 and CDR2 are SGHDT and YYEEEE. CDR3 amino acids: CASSLVTALYEQYF. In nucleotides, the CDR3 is TGTGCCAGCAGCTTGGTAACAGCTCTATACGAGCAGTACTTC.

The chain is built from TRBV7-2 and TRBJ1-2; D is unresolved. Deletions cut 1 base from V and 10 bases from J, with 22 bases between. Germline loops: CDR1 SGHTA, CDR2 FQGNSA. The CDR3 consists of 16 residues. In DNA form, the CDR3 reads TGTGCCAGCAGCTTAGTGGGAGGCCCTCTCGATATATTCTACACCTTC. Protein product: CASSLVGGPLDIFYTF.

The CDR3 region is CASSLFVSFNTGELFF. The CDR3, as DNA: TGTGCCAGCAGCTTATTCGTAAGCTTTAACACCGGGGAGCTGTTTTTT. The rearrangement links TRBV7-2 to TRBJ2-2; unclear D gene. V was pared by 2 bases and J by 2 bases, with 12 bases between. Germline-derived CDR1 and CDR2 are SGHTA and FQGNSA. CDR3 length: 16 amino acids.

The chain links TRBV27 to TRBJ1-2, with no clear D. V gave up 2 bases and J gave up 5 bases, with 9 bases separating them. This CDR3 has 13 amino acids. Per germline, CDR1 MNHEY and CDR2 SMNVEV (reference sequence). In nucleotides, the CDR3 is TGTGCCAGCAGTTTAGATAGGAGGTATGGCTACACCTTC. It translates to CASSLDRRYGYTF.

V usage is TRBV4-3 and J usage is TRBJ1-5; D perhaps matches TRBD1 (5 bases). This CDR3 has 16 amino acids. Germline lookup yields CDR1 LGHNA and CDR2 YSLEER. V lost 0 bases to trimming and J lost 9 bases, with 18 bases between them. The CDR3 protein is CASSQDGMGGGGPQHF. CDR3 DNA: TGCGCCAGCAGCCAAGATGGAATGGGGGGAGGTGGGCCCCAGCATTTT.

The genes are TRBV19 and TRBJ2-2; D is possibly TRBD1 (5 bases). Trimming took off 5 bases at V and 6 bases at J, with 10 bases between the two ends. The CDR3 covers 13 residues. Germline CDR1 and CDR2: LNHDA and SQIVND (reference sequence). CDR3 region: CASSRTGSGELFF. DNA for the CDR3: TGTGCCAGTAGTCGTACAGGATCCGGGGAGCTGTTTTTT.

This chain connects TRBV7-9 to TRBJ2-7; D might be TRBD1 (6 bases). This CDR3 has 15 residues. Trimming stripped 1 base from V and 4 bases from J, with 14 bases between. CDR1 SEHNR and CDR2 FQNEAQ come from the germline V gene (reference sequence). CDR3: CASSLGQGIGYEQYF. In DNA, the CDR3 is TGTGCCAGCAGCTTAGGTCAGGGGATAGGATACGAGCAGTACTTC.

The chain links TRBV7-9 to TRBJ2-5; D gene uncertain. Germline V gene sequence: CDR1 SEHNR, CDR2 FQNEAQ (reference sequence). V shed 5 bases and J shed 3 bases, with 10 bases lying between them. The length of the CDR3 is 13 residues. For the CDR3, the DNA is TGTGCCAGCAGCCCCTACTCGGAAGAGACCCAGTACTTC. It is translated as CASSPYSEETQYF.

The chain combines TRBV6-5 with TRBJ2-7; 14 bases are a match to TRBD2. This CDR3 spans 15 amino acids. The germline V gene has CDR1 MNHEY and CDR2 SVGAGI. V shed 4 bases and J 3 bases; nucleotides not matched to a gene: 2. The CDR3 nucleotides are TGTGCCAGCAGTTCCGGACTAGCGGGGGGCTACGAGCAGTACTTC. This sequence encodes CASSSGLAGGYEQYF.

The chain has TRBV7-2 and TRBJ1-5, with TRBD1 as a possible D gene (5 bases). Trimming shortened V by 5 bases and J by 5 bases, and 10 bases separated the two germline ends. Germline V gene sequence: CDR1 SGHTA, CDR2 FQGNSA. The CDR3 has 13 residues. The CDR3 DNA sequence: TGTGCCAGCAGCAATAGGGGTGATCAGCCCCAGCATTTT. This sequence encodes CASSNRGDQPQHF.

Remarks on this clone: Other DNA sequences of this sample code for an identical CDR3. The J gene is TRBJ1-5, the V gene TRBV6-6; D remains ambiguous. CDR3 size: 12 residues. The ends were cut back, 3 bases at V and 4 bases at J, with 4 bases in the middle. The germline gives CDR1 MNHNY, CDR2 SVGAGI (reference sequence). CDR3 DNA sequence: TGTGCCAGCAGTTATCTAAATCAGCCCCAGCATTTT. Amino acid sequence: CASSYLNQPQHF.

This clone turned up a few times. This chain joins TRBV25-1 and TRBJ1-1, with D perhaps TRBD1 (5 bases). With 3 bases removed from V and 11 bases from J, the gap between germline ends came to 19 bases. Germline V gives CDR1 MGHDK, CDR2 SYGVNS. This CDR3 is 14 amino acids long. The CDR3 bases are TGTGCCAGCAGTGATTCGGGGGGAGGGAACCTTGCTTTCTTT. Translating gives CASSDSGGGNLAFF.

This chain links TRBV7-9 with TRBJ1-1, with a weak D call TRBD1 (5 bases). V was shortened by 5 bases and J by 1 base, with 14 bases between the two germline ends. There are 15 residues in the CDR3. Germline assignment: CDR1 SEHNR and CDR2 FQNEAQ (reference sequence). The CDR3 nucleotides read TGTGCCAGCAGCCTTAGATCCCAGGGGAACACTGAAGCTTTCTTT. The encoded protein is CASSLRSQGNTEAFF.

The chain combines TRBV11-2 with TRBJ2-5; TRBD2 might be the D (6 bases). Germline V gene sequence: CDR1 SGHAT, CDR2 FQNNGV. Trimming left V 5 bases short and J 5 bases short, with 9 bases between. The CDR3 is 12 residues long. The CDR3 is CASSKGGETQYF. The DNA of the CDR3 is TGTGCCAGCAGCAAAGGAGGGGAGACCCAGTACTTC.

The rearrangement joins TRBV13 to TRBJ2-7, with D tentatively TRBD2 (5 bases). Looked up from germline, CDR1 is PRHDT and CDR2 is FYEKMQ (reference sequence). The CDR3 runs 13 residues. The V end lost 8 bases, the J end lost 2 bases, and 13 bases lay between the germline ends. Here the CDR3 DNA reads TGTGCCAGCGGGATCTACGGGGCCTACGAGCAGTACTTC. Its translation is CASGIYGAYEQYF. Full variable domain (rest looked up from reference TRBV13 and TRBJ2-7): AAGVIQSPRHLIKEKRETATLKCYPIPRHDTVYWYQQGPGQDPQFLISFYEKMQSDKGSIPDRFSAQQFSDYHSELNMSSLELGDSALYFCASGIYGAYEQYFGPGTRLTVT.

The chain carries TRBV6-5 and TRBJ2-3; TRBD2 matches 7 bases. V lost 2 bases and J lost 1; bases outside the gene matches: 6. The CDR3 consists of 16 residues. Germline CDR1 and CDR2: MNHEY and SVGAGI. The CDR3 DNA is TGTGCCAGCAGTTACCTGTTTGCGGGGGGCACAGATACGCAGTATTTT. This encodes CASSYLFAGGTDTQYF.

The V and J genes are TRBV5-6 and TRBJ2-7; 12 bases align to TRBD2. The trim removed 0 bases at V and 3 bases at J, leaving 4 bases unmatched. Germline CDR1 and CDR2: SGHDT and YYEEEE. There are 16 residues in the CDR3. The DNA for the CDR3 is TGTGCCAGCAGCTTGGTACTAGCGGGAGGAATCTACGAGCAGTACTTC. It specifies CASSLVLAGGIYEQYF.